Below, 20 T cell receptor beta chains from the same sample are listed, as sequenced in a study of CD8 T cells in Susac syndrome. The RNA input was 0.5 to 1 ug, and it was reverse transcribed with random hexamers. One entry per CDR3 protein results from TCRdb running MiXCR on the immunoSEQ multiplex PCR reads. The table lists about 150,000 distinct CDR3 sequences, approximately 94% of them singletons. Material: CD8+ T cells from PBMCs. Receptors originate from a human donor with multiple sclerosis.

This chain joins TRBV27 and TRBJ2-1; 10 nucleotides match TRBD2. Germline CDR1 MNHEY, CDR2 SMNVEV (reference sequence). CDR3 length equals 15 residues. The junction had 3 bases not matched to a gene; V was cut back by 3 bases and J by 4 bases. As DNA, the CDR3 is TGTGCCAGCAGTTTGGTAGCGGGGGGATACAATGAGCAGTTCTTC. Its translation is CASSLVAGGYNEQFF.

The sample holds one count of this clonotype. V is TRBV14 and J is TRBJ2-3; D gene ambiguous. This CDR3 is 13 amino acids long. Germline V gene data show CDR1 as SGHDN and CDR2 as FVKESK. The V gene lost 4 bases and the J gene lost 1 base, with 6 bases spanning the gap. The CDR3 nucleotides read TGTGCCAGCAGCCTCCTCCGCACAGATACGCAGTATTTT. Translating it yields CASSLLRTDTQYF.

For the CDR3, the DNA is TGCGCCAGCAGCCAGTCTAGCACAGATACGCAGTATTTT. This encodes CASSQSSTDTQYF. This chain connects TRBV4-1 to TRBJ2-3; D ambiguous. This CDR3 has 13 amino acids. V lost 3 bases, J lost 0 bases, and 4 bases lay in between. The V gene's germline CDR1 is MGHRA and CDR2 YSYEKL.

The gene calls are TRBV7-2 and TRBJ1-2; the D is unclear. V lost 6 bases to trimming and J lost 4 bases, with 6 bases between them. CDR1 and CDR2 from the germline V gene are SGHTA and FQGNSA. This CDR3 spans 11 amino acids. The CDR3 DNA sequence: TGTGCCAGCAGGATATCCTATGGCTACACCTTC. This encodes CASRISYGYTF.

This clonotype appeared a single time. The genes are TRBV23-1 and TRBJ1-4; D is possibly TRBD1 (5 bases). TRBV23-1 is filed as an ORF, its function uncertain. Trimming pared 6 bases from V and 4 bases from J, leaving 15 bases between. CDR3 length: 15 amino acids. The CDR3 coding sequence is TGCGCCAGCAGCCACTACGGGGCCCATAATGAAAAACTGTTTTTT. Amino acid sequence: CASSHYGAHNEKLFF.

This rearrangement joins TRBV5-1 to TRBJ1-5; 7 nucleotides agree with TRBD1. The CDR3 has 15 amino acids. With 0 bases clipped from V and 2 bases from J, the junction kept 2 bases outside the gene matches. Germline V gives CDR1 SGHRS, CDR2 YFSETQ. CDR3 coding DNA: TGCGCCAGCAGCTTGGAAGGGGGCGGCAATCAGCCCCAGCATTTT. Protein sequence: CASSLEGGGNQPQHF.

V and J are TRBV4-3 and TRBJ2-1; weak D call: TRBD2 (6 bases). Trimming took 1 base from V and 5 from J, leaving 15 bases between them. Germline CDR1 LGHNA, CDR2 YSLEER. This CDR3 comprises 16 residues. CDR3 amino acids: CASSQVVLAHDNEQFF. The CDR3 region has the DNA TGCGCCAGCAGCCAAGTAGTGCTAGCGCATGACAATGAGCAGTTCTTC.

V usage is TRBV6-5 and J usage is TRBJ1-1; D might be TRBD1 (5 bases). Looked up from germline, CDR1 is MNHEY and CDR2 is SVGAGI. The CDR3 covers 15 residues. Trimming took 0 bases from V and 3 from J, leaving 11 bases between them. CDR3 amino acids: CASSYSRGGDTEAFF. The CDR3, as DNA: TGTGCCAGCAGTTACTCGAGGGGCGGAGACACTGAAGCTTTCTTT.

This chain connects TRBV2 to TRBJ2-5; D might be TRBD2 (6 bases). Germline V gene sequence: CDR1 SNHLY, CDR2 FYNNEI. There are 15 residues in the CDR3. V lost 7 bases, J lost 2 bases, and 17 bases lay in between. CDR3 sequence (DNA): TGTGCCAGCACCCCCTCCGCCGGGACTCAAGAGACCCAGTACTTC. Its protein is CASTPSAGTQETQYF.

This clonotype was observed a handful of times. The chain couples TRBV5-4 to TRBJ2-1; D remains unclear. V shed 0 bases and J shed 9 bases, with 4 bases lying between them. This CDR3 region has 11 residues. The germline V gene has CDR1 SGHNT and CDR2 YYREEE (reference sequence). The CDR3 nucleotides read TGTGCCAGCAGCTTGGTTTCTGAGCAGTTCTTC. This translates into CASSLVSEQFF.

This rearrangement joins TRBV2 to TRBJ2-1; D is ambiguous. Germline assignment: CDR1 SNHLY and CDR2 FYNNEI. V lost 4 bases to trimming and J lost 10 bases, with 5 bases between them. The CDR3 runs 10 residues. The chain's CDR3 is CASSGKEQFF. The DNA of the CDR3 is TGTGCCAGCAGTGGGAAGGAGCAGTTCTTC.

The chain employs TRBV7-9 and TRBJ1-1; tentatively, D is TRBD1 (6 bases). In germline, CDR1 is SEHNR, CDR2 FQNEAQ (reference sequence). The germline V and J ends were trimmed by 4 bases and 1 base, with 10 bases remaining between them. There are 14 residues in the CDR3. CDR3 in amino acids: CASSSGARNTEAFF. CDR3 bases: TGTGCCAGCAGCTCAGGGGCGAGGAACACTGAAGCTTTCTTT.

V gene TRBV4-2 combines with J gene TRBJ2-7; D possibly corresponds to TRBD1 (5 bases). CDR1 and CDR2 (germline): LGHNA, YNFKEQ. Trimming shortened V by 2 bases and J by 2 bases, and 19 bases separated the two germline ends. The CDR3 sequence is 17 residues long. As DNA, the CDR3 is TGTGCCAGCAGCCAAACCGTCGCAGGGCAGGGCCCCTACGAGCAGTACTTC. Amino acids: CASSQTVAGQGPYEQYF.

CDR3 loop: CATSYSNQPQHF. The CDR3 nucleotides read TGTGCCACGAGTTATAGCAATCAGCCCCAGCATTTT. V gene TRBV15 combines with J gene TRBJ1-5; D is uncertain. The CDR3 covers 12 residues. V was trimmed by 9 bases and J by 0 bases, leaving 6 bases between them. CDR1 LNHNV and CDR2 YYDKDF come from the germline V gene (reference sequence).

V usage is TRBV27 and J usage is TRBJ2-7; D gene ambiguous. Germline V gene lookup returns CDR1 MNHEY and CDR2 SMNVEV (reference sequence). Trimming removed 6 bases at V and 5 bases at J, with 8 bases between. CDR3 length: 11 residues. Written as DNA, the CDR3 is TGTGCCAGCAGGGGGTACGACGAGCAGTACTTC. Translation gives CASRGYDEQYF.

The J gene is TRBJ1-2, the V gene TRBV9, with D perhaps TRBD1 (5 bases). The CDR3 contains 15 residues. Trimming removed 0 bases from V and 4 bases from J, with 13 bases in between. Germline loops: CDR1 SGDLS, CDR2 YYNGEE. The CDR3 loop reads CASSVEAGLSYGYTF. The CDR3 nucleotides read TGTGCCAGCAGCGTAGAGGCGGGACTGAGCTATGGCTACACCTTC. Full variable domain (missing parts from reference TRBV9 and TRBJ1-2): DSGVTQTPKHLITATGQRVTLRCSPRSGDLSVYWYQQSLDQGLQFLIQYYNGEERAKGNILERFSAQQFPDLHSELNLSSLELGDSALYFCASSVEAGLSYGYTFGSGTRLTVV.

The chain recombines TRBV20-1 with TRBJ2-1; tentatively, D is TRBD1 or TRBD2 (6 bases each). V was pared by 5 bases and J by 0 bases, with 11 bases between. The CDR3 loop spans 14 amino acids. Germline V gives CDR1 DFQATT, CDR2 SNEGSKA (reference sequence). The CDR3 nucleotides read TGCAGTGCTGGGGGGCCGAGCTCCTACAATGAGCAGTTCTTC. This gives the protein CSAGGPSSYNEQFF.

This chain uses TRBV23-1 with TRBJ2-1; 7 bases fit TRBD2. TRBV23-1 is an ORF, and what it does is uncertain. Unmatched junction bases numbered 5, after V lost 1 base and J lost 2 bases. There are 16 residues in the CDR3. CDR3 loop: CASSQLAGGTYNEQFF. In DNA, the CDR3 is TGCGCCAGCAGTCAATTGGCCGGGGGGACCTACAATGAGCAGTTCTTC.

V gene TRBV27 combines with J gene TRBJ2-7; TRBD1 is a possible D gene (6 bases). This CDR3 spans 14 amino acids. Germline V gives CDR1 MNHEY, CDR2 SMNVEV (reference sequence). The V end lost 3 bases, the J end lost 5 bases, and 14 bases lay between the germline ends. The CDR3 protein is CASSFVGRGHEQYF. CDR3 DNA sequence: TGTGCCAGCAGTTTCGTCGGCAGGGGCCACGAGCAGTACTTC.

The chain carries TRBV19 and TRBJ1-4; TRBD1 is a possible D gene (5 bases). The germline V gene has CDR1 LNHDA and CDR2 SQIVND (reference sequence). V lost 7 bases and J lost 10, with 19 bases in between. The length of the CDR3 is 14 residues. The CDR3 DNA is TGTGCCAGTAAACGGGGCAGGGCTCTCGGAAAACTGTTTTTT. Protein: CASKRGRALGKLFF.